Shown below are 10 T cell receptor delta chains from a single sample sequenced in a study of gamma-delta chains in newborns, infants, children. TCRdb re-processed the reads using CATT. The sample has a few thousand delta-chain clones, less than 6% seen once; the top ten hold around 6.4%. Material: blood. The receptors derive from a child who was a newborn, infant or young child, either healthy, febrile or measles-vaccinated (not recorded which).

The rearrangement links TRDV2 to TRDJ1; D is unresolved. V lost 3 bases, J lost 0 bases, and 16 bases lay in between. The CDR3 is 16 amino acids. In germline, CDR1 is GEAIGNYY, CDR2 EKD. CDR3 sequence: CACDPRHKRYTDKLIF. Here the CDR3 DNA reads TGTGCCTGTGACCCTAGGCATAAACGGTACACCGATAAACTCATCTTT.

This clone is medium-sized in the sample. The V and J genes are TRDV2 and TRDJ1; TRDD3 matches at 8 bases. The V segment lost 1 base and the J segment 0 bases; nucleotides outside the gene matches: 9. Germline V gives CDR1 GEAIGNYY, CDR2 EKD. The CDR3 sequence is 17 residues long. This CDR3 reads CACDTLPTGGYTDKLIF. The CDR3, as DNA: TGTGCCTGTGACACACTCCCTACTGGGGGGTACACCGATAAACTCATCTTT.

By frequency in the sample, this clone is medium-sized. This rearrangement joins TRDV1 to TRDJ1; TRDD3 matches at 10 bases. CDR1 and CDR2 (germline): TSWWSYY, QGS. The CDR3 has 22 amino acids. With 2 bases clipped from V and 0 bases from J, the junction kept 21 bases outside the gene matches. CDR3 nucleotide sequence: TGTGCTCTTGGGGAAGCTTATCCCCTTAGTACTGGGGGATCCTTGTACACCGATAAACTCATCTTT. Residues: CALGEAYPLSTGGSLYTDKLIF.

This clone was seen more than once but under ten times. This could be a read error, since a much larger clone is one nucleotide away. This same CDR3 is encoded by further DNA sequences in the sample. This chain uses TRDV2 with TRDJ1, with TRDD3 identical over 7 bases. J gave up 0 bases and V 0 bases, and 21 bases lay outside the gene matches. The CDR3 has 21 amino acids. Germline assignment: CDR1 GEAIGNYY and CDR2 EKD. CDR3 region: CACDTLHSGDSDQEYTDKLIF. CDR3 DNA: TGTGCCTGTGACACCCTCCATTCGGGGGATTCCGATCAGGAGTACACCGATAAACTCATCTTT.

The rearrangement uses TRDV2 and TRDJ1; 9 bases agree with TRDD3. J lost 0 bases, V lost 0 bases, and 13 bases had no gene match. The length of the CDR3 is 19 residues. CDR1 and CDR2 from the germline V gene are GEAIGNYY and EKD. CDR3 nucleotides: TGTGCCTGTGACACCGTCTCGGGCTCTGGGGGATCTCACACCGATAAACTCATCTTT. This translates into CACDTVSGSGGSHTDKLIF.

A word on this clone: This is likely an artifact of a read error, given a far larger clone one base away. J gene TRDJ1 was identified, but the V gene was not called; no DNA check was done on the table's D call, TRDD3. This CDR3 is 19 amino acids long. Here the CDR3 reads CACDTPWGINISDTDKLIF. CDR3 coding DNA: TGTGCCTGTGACACACCCTGGGGGATAAATATATCGGACACCGATAAACTCATCTTT.

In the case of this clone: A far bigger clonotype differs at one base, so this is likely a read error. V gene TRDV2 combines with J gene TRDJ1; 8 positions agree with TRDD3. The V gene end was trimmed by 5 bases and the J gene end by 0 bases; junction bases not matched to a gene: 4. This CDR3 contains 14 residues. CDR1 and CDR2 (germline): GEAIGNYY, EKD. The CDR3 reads CACGILGDTDKLIF. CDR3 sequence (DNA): TGTGCCTGTGGCATACTGGGGGACACCGATAAACTCATCTTT.

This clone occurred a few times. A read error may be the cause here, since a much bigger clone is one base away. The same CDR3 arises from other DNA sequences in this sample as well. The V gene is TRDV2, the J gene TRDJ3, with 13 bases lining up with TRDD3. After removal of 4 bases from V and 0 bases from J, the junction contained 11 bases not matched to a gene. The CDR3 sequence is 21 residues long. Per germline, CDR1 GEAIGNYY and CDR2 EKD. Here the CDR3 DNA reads TGTGCCTGTGATACCGTACTGGGGGATACGCCGAGCTCCTGGGACACCCGACAGATGTTTTTC. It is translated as CACDTVLGDTPSSWDTRQMFF.

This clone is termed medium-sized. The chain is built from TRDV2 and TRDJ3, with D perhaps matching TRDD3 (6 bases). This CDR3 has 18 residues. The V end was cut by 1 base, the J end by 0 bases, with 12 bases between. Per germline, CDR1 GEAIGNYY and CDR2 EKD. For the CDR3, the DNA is TGTGCCTGTGACACTGGGGGTGCCAGCTCCTGGGACACCCGACAGATGTTTTTC. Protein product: CACDTGGASSWDTRQMFF.

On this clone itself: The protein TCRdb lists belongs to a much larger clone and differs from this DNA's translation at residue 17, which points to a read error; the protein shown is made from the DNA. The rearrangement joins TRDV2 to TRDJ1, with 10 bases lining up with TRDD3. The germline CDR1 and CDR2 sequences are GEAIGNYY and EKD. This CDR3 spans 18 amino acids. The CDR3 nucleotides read TGTGCCTGTGACGTACTGGGGGATCGGGGTAGCCACACCGATAAACTCACCTTT. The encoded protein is CACDVLGDRGSHTDKLTF.